This T cell receptor (beta chain) was retrieved from a study of cytomegalovirus exposure and HLA in healthy donors. Study-level results: The only immune exposure information that was available was CMV serostatus.

The CDR3 runs 18 residues. V was pared by 0 bases and J by 5 bases, with 13 bases of the junction left unmatched. The germline V gene encodes CDR1 SQVTM and CDR2 ANQGSEA. With 60 Vbeta and 13 Jbeta primers, the PCR was carried out. The data were produced by immunoSEQ multiplex PCR, yet TCRdb's version contains in-frame clones alone and is incomplete. The sample has about 69,000 clones, 74% seen once; the top ten hold 11%. As regards this clone: Antigen unknown.

The clonotype comes from a woman aged 55-69 years in good health and CMV-seropositive. Sequenced: PBMCs. The V gene is TRBV29-1, the J gene TRBJ2-1, with 10 bases identical to TRBD1. The CDR3 bases are TGCAGCGTTGAAGACATGTCTACCGGGACAGGGGCTAACAATGAGCAGTTCTTC. This sequence encodes CSVEDMSTGTGANNEQFF.